A single sample is the source of the 3 T cell receptor beta chains below, sequenced in a study of CD8 T cells in ankylosing spondylitis (dated by TCRdb to about 2017). Libraries were prepared through 5' RACE. Sequencing was performed on an Illumina HiSeq 2500. The raw public data were reprocessed by TCRdb itself: fastp quality trimming at Q25, MiXCR clonotype calling, in-frame beta chains only. Rows merge per CDR3 protein into single entries with the most common DNA and genes. This sample gives 40,000 or so distinct CDR3 sequences in total; approximately 10% of them show up just once. About a sixth of the sample goes to the ten largest clones. Material for sequencing was blood, either unsorted or a sorted T cell fraction (not recorded which). The receptors stem from a male donor with ankylosing spondylitis or in good health (not recorded which).

This clonotype was counted at least ten times. The V and J genes are TRBV5-1 and TRBJ2-5; 7 nucleotides match TRBD2. Per the germline V gene, CDR1 is SGHRS and CDR2 is YFSETQ. With V trimmed by 7 bases and J by 2 bases, 2 bases remained unmatched. The CDR3 has 12 residues. In nucleotides, the CDR3 is TGCGCCAGCCGGCGGGAGCAAGAGACCCAGTACTTC. This encodes CASRREQETQYF.

At least ten counts were recorded for this clonotype. This chain uses TRBV30 with TRBJ1-1; 9 bases map to TRBD1. The CDR3 sequence is 14 residues long. V trimming: 4 bases; J trimming: 4 bases; junction bases outside the gene matches: 7. Germline V CDR1 and CDR2: GTSNPN, SVGIG (reference sequence). CDR3: CAWNTGGSSTEAFF. DNA of the CDR3: TGTGCCTGGAACACAGGGGGCTCGAGCACTGAAGCTTTCTTT.

In this sample, this clonotype turned up many times. This chain connects TRBV20-1 to TRBJ2-1; TRBD2 agrees at 12 bases. Losses at the gene ends were 6 bases for V and 7 bases for J; bases not matched to a gene: 10. The CDR3 has 15 residues. The germline gives CDR1 DFQATT, CDR2 SNEGSKA (reference sequence). CDR3 region: CSARPPSGRGNEQFF. The DNA for the CDR3 is TGCAGTGCCAGGCCGCCTAGCGGGAGGGGTAATGAGCAGTTCTTC.